The clone carrying this TCR beta chain was picked up a small number of times. CDR1 and CDR2 (germline): MNHEY, SVGAGI. V lost 8 bases and J lost 3, with 14 bases in between. This CDR3 comprises 13 residues. The data are from a study of identical twins. TCRdb re-called the 5' RACE reads with MiXCR, one entry per CDR3 protein. The table has a few hundred thousand distinct CDR3 sequences, 7% to 9.5% seen once; the top ten hold about 9.1%. Sequencing was performed on naive T cells sorted from blood. V gene TRBV6-5 combines with J gene TRBJ2-7; D perhaps matches TRBD2 (6 bases). The receptor's source is a woman aged 45 to 65 in good health. The CDR3 protein is CASRPGLYYEQYV. In DNA, the CDR3 is TGTGCCAGCCGACCGGGACTTTACTACGAGCAGTACGTC.